This is a list of T cell receptor beta chains from one sample in a study of radiotherapy plus CTLA-4 blockade in lung cancer. TCRdb's copy holds only in-frame clones and misses some; the assay was immunoSEQ multiplex PCR. This table has tens of thousands of clones, around 77% appearing once. The material sequenced was peripheral blood, taken from a patient treated with radiotherapy plus ipilimumab. Every receptor here comes from a human donor with non-small cell lung cancer who had stable disease on radiotherapy plus ipilimumab. CDR3s leave out the opening cysteine and the closing phenylalanine or tryptophan.

J	V	CDR3
TRBJ1-5	TRBV19	ASSWGGRASNQPQH
TRBJ1-4	TRBV7-2	ASSPPTGANEKLF
TRBJ1-2	TRBV6-1	ASRGGWNYGYT
TRBJ2-7	TRBV11-2	ASRADLYEQY
TRBJ2-2	TRBV9	ASSVGTSANTGELF
TRBJ1-5	TRBV27	AAGAQPQH
TRBJ1-5	TRBV19	ATGTGQPQH
TRBJ1-4	TRBV15	ATSASTRGKVF
TRBJ1-4	TRBV4-1	ASSQDPTGGFEKLF
TRBJ2-5	TRBV9	ASTGGGGGLETQY
TRBJ2-7	TRBV10-3	AISGDSYEQY
-	TRBV6-5	ASSYGQSGTYEQY
TRBJ2-7	TRBV5-1	ASSLDQYEQY
TRBJ1-2	TRBV27	ASSFNAGPGRYGYT
TRBJ1-2	TRBV6-5	ASSYSGTPYGYT
TRBJ2-1	TRBV28	ASSPGGLPNEQF
TRBJ1-6	TRBV5-1	ASSSGQGYNSPLH
TRBJ2-3	TRBV7-2	ASSLALRGGFPTDTQY
TRBJ1-5	TRBV27	ASSPPGNQPQH
TRBJ1-5	TRBV2	ATAGQGNQPQH
TRBJ1-2	TRBV5-8	ASSRPHQGRRGSYGYT
TRBJ2-3	TRBV7-2	ASTQGALDTQY
TRBJ2-3	TRBV5-1	ASSPGQGNTDTQY
TRBJ2-1	TRBV2	ASKGTGRYNEQF
TRBJ1-2	TRBV5-4	ASSLIPQGGSNYGYT
TRBJ2-7	TRBV7-2	ASSRTRDYEQY
TRBJ1-5	TRBV13	ASSLGRGNQPQH
TRBJ1-5	TRBV30	AWSQVLGGNSNQPQH
TRBJ1-4	TRBV6-6	ASSYSTLANEKLF
TRBJ1-2	TRBV7-2	ASPHPGGYYGYT
TRBJ1-4	TRBV19	ASSKRTGDVGKLF
TRBJ1-1	TRBV27	ASSFGLRGNTEAF
TRBJ2-2	TRBV10-1	ASSTGGAYTGELF
TRBJ1-2	TRBV6-1	ASKGTIYGYT
TRBJ2-1	TRBV29-1	SVEKKPGLADNEQF
TRBJ2-1	TRBV7-8	ASTAPPGSLNEQF
TRBJ1-1	TRBV10-2	ASRGTGRMNTEAF
TRBJ2-2	TRBV19	ASLKRGGANTGELF
TRBJ2-3	TRBV19	ASSIPQSGVSTDTQY
TRBJ2-2	TRBV2	ASGKLDRMTSGGKVVELF
TRBJ1-1	TRBV9	ASSVGTELMNTEAF
TRBJ2-7	TRBV12-5	ASGSRTRGGEQY
TRBJ2-1	TRBV2	ASSTTFGGAYNEQF
TRBJ1-1	TRBV5-4	ASSPGQEVQKAF
TRBJ1-2	TRBV11-1	ASSLNGNGYT
-	TRBV7-2	ASSPSSYEQY